The 10 T cell receptor beta chains in this list originate from one sample, sequenced in a study of CD8 T cells in ankylosing spondylitis. TCRdb ran MiXCR on the 5' RACE reads and lists one entry per CDR3 protein. This table has roughly 120,000 distinct CDR3 sequences, roughly 13% appearing once. Sequencing was carried out using blood, either unsorted or a sorted T cell fraction (not recorded which). These receptors came from a female donor with ankylosing spondylitis or in good health (not recorded which).

The sample holds a few counts of this clonotype. The chain combines TRBV5-4 with TRBJ2-1; TRBD2 matches 8 bases. This CDR3 spans 13 amino acids. Per the germline V gene, CDR1 is SGHNT and CDR2 is YYREEE (reference sequence). Germline trimming cut 4 bases from V and 9 bases from J; bases unmatched to any gene: 6. The CDR3 sequence is CASSTGLDFEQFF. CDR3 coding DNA: TGTGCCAGCAGCACGGGACTAGATTTTGAGCAGTTCTTC.

This clonotype came up a few times. The chain combines TRBV2 with TRBJ1-4; TRBD1 matches at 7 bases. CDR3 length: 15 amino acids. Germline values: CDR1 SNHLY, CDR2 FYNNEI. V lost 4 bases, J lost 4 bases, and 6 bases stayed unmatched. CDR3 region: CASSAAGTDNEKLFF. CDR3 in DNA: TGTGCCAGCAGTGCCGCAGGGACAGATAATGAAAAACTGTTTTTT.

As to this clonotype: This may be a read error, as it is one base from a much larger clone. The V call is TRBV20-1, the J call TRBJ2-2; TRBD1 aligns across 8 bases. This CDR3 contains 16 residues. Germline V lookup: CDR1 DFQATT, CDR2 SNEGSKA (reference sequence). The CDR3 loop is CSARDRRQGRTGEQFF. The CDR3 nucleotides read TGCAGTGCTAGAGATCGAAGACAGGGGAGGACCGGGGAGCAGTTTTTT.

Only a few counts were recorded for this clonotype. A much larger clone is a single base away; this may be a read error. The J gene is TRBJ2-5, the V gene TRBV20-1; D might be TRBD1 or TRBD2, each matching 5 bases. Germline assignment: CDR1 DFQATT and CDR2 SNEGSKA (reference sequence). The CDR3 contains 16 residues. The CDR3, as DNA: TGCAGTACTAGACCCTTGACCTCTGTTGGGGCAGAGACCCAGTACTTC. Translation gives CSTRPLTSVGAETQYF.

The chain carries TRBV20-1 and TRBJ2-7; D is ambiguous. The CDR3 is 14 amino acids. Trimming took off 2 bases at V and 0 bases at J, with 11 bases between the two ends. Germline loops: CDR1 DFQATT, CDR2 SNEGSKA (reference sequence). CDR3: CSARSPVTSYEQYF. CDR3 bases: TGCAGTGCTAGATCCCCGGTGACCTCCTACGAGCAGTACTTC.

The chain combines TRBV6-2 or TRBV6-3 with TRBJ2-3; 7 positions agree with TRBD2. Germline CDR1 is MNHEY and CDR2 is SVGEGT. The CDR3 sequence is 15 residues long. J lost 0 bases, V lost 6 bases, and 6 bases had no gene match. CDR3 region: CASRKRGGSTDTQYF. DNA for the CDR3: TGTGCCAGCAGAAAGCGGGGAGGGAGCACAGATACGCAGTATTTT.

This clonotype was counted at least ten times. The rearrangement uses TRBV7-3 and TRBJ1-1, with D possibly TRBD1 on 5 matching bases. The CDR3 has 14 amino acids. Trimming removed 5 bases at V and 1 base at J, with 11 bases between. Germline V gene lookup returns CDR1 SGHTA and CDR2 FQGTGA. CDR3 nucleotide sequence: TGTGCCAGCAGCCCCCAGGGAACGAACACTGAAGCTTTCTTT. Translating it yields CASSPQGTNTEAFF.

The genes are TRBV20-1 and TRBJ2-1; 7 bases match TRBD2. Germline V gene data show CDR1 as DFQATT and CDR2 as SNEGSKA (reference sequence). The length of the CDR3 is 14 residues. DNA of the CDR3: TGCAGCCTCCCACGGTGGGAGGGCCATCATGAGCAGTTCTTC. Amino acid sequence: CSLPRWEGHHEQFF.

J is TRBJ1-2 and V is TRBV12-3 or TRBV12-4, with a weak D call TRBD1 (6 bases). The CDR3 extends over 15 amino acids. V shed 2 bases and J shed 0 bases, with 10 bases lying between them. The DNA for the CDR3 is TGTGCCAGCAGTTTATCCGGACAGCCTAACTATGGCTACACCTTC. It yields the protein CASSLSGQPNYGYTF.

The table lists this clonotype with many counts. The J gene is TRBJ2-7, the V gene TRBV20-1; 8 nucleotides line up with TRBD2. This CDR3 region has 17 residues. The V segment lost 0 bases and the J segment 2 bases; nucleotides outside the gene matches: 12. Germline V gene lookup returns CDR1 DFQATT and CDR2 SNEGSKA (reference sequence). The CDR3 DNA follows: TGCAGTGCTAGAGATATTGGGGTTGGGACTAGGGCCTACGAGCAGTACTTC. It yields the protein CSARDIGVGTRAYEQYF.